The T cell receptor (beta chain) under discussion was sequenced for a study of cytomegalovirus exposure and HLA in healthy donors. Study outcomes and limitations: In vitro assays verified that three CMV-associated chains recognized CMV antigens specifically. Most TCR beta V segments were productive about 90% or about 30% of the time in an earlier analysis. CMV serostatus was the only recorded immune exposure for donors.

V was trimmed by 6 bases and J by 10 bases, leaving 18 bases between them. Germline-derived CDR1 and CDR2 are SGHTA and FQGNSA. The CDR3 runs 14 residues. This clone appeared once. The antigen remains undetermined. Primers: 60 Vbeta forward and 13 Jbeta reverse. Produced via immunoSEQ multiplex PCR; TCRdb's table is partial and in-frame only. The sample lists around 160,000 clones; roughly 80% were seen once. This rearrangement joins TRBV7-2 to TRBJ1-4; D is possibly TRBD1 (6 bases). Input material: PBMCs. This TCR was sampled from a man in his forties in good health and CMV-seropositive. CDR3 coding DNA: TGTGCCAGCAGTCGTCTCAGGGAACAGGGAAAACTGTTTTTT. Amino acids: CASSRLREQGKLFF.